The 9 T cell receptor beta chains given below trace back to one sample, sequenced in a study of T cells in Graves' hyperthyroidism and ophthalmopathy. Amplification yielded TCR beta CDR3 regions, with RNA transcripts as the source. TCR CDR3 regions were first amplified by RT-PCR with HTBI primers. Via MiXCR, TCRdb re-called the multiplex PCR reads, giving one row per CDR3 protein. The data contain approximately 330,000 distinct CDR3 sequences, about 18% of them singletons. The sequencing input was blood. The receptors come from a woman aged 45-65 years with Graves' hyperthyroidism.

This clonotype was found many times. The CDR3 region has the DNA TGTGCCAGCAGCTTAGGCGTCACCTCCTCTGGAAACACCATATATTTT. It is translated as CASSLGVTSSGNTIYF. The chain uses TRBV11-2 and TRBJ1-3; no clear D gene. Germline assignment: CDR1 SGHAT and CDR2 FQNNGV. The CDR3 runs 16 residues. V shed 1 base and J shed 0 bases, with 10 bases lying between them.

Only a few counts were recorded for this clonotype. The CDR3 sequence is CASSTTSGVNEQFF. The CDR3 DNA reads as TGTGCCAGCAGTACCACTAGCGGGGTCAATGAGCAGTTCTTC. This chain connects TRBV28 to TRBJ2-1, with 10 bases that match TRBD2. The CDR3 covers 14 residues. Germline V gene lookup returns CDR1 MDHEN and CDR2 SYDVKM. V shed 5 bases, J shed 6 bases, and the junction held 4 bases outside the gene matches.

This chain links TRBV7-3 with TRBJ1-6; D unresolved. V dropped 1 base and J dropped 7 bases, with 2 bases sitting between them. CDR3 length: 12 amino acids. Germline V gene lookup returns CDR1 SGHTA and CDR2 FQGTGA. The CDR3 here is CASSLNNSPLHF. As DNA, the CDR3 is TGTGCCAGCAGCTTAAACAATTCACCCCTCCACTTT.

This clonotype was observed many times. The J gene is TRBJ1-5, the V gene TRBV12-3 or TRBV12-4; D is uncertain. The CDR3 totals 14 residues. V was shortened by 6 bases and J by 6 bases, with 15 bases between the two germline ends. The CDR3 coding sequence is TGTGCCAGCAGCTTTTCGGCGGGCGGTCAGCCCCAGCATTTT. Translated: CASSFSAGGQPQHF.

This clonotype was seen at least ten times. The chain carries TRBV20-1 and TRBJ2-7; unclear D gene. Per germline, CDR1 DFQATT and CDR2 SNEGSKA (reference sequence). The CDR3 is 14 residues long. V was trimmed by 2 bases and J by 0 bases, leaving 11 bases between them. For the CDR3, the DNA is TGCAGTGCTAGATTGGTTGTCCCCTCCTACGAGCAGTACTTC. It encodes CSARLVVPSYEQYF.

The rearrangement joins TRBV6-1 to TRBJ1-2; D is unclear. Trimming took off 10 bases at V and 4 bases at J, with 22 bases between the two ends. This CDR3 has 15 amino acids. CDR1 is MNHNS and CDR2 is SASEGT in the germline V gene. CDR3 loop: CATTPGSDPGYGYTF. Here the CDR3 DNA reads TGTGCCACCACCCCGGGGTCTGACCCTGGCTATGGCTACACCTTC.

This clonotype was seen only a few times. V and J are TRBV7-6 and TRBJ2-7, with D unresolved. Per the germline V gene, CDR1 is SGHVS and CDR2 is FNYEAQ. V lost 5 bases and J lost 4, with 12 bases in between. This CDR3 comprises 13 residues. The CDR3 nucleotides read TGTGCCAGCAGCCCACAGTCCGGATACGAGCAGTACTTC. It specifies CASSPQSGYEQYF.

At least ten counts were recorded for this clonotype. The V gene is TRBV29-1, the J gene TRBJ2-3; a possible D gene is TRBD2 (6 bases). Trimming left V 3 bases short and J 4 bases short, with 17 bases between. CDR1 and CDR2 (germline): SQVTM, ANQGSEA. The CDR3 loop spans 15 amino acids. CDR3 sequence reads: CSVDSTGSRSDTQYF. CDR3 nucleotides: TGCAGCGTTGACTCAACCGGGAGCAGGTCAGATACGCAGTATTTT.

The gene calls are TRBV6-5 and TRBJ2-2; 8 nucleotides align to TRBD1. The trim removed 0 bases at V and 1 base at J, leaving 4 bases unmatched. In germline, CDR1 is MNHEY, CDR2 SVGAGI. The CDR3 is made up of 17 amino acids. Written as DNA, the CDR3 is TGTGCCAGCAGTTACTCCTCCGGGACAGGGAACACCGGGGAGCTGTTTTTT. Its translation: CASSYSSGTGNTGELFF.